The present entry profiles one TCR beta chain with its context. The data stem from a study of blood T cell repertoires in COVID-19. Study information: Researchers got acute and convalescent COVID-19 samples from the United States, Italy and Spain. T cells, B-cell-depleted T cells, or PBMCs provided the cDNA or gDNA that served as material.

Per the study methods: Cell counts per sample came from amplifying reference gene primers. Generated by immunoSEQ multiplex PCR, the TCRdb table keeps only in-frame clones and is missing some. That table is the source of V, J and clone size, and D and trimming were worked out from the DNA. The sample carries about 130,000 clones, 70% to 90% recorded once. This CDR3 comprises 17 residues. V shed 1 base, J shed 2 bases, and the junction held 5 bases outside the gene matches. Germline CDR1 and CDR2: SGHTA and FQGNSA. The V and J genes are TRBV7-2 and TRBJ1-6, with 7 bases matching TRBD1. The source material was peripheral blood. The receptor comes from a human donor in a cohort sampled during active COVID-19. The CDR3 region has the DNA TGTGCCAGCAGCTTAGGCCCGGACAGGCCCTATAATTCACCCCTCCACTTT. Residues: CASSLGPDRPYNSPLHF.